The rows below give T cell receptor beta chains drawn from one sample of a study of blood T cells in healthy people across ages. MiXCR was run by TCRdb on the 5' RACE reads, yielding one entry per CDR3 protein. The profile shows around 690,000 distinct CDR3 sequences, under 65% of them singletons. The sequenced sample was blood. The receptors were gathered from a man between 60 and 75 years old in good health. The CDR3 runs from the conserved cysteine through the conserved F or W. Each record gives: D gene, J gene, clone size, V gene, CDR3 protein, CDR3 DNA. D genes are given only for firm matches. Only some rows state a clone size, as once, few, many or a class for expanded clones.

>NA|TRBJ2-2|NA|TRBV5-1
CASTQTNGANTGELFF
TGCGCCAGCACCCAGACAAATGGAGCTAACACCGGGGAGCTGTTTTTT
>TRBD1|TRBJ1-2|once|TRBV10-3
CAISDPGQFGYGYTF
TGTGCCATCAGTGATCCGGGACAGTTCGGGTATGGCTACACCTTC
>NA|TRBJ2-1|NA|TRBV15
CATSRQGEQFF
TGTGCCACCAGCAGACAGGGCGAGCAGTTCTTC
>NA|TRBJ1-2|NA|TRBV6-1
CASRPIPRDGYTF
TGTGCCAGCAGACCGATCCCGAGGGATGGCTACACCTTC
>NA|TRBJ1-6|many|TRBV20-1
CSADTGTGSPLHF
TGCAGTGCAGACACAGGAACTGGTTCACCCCTCCACTTT
>NA|TRBJ2-5|few|TRBV7-9
CASSARGFGQETQYF
TGTGCCAGCAGCGCCAGGGGTTTCGGGCAAGAGACCCAGTACTTC
>TRBD2|TRBJ2-7|NA|TRBV16
CASSLYSGATLYEQYF
TGTGCCAGCAGCCTTTATAGCGGGGCAACACTCTACGAGCAGTACTTC
>NA|TRBJ1-5|NA|TRBV2
CASSPGQTNQPQHF
TGTGCCAGCAGTCCCGGACAGACTAATCAGCCCCAGCATTTT
>NA|TRBJ2-5|NA|TRBV20-1
CSARDWGSQETQYF
TGCAGTGCTAGAGATTGGGGTAGCCAAGAGACCCAGTACTTC
>NA|TRBJ1-1|NA|TRBV12-5
CASGPEGWNTEAFF
TGTGCTAGTGGTCCCGAGGGCTGGAACACTGAAGCTTTCTTT
>NA|TRBJ2-1|few|TRBV29-1
CSVRGSAYNEQFF
TGCAGCGTTCGAGGCTCAGCCTACAATGAGCAGTTCTTC
>TRBD2|TRBJ2-1|few|TRBV6-1
CASSEATSGGFNEQFF
TGTGCCAGCAGTGAGGCCACTAGCGGGGGCTTCAATGAGCAGTTCTTC
>NA|TRBJ2-5|NA|TRBV5-1
CASSFNPQETQYF
TGCGCCAGCAGCTTCAACCCTCAAGAGACCCAGTACTTC
>NA|TRBJ2-7|NA|TRBV6-5
CASSYSHHRSYEQYF
TGTGCCAGCAGTTACTCGCACCACAGATCCTACGAGCAGTACTTC
>NA|TRBJ1-2|NA|TRBV5-1
CASSPRDSSNYGYTF
TGCGCCAGCAGCCCCCGTGACAGCTCTAACTATGGCTACACCTTC
>NA|TRBJ1-2|NA|TRBV7-9
CASSSGLPILGYTF
TGTGCCAGCAGCTCGGGACTCCCGATATTGGGCTACACCTTC
>NA|TRBJ2-5|NA|TRBV12-3/TRBV12-4
CASSFQPFETQYF
TGTGCCAGCAGTTTCCAGCCCTTTGAGACCCAGTACTTC
>NA|TRBJ2-5|few|TRBV7-2
CASSVDSIFKTQYF
TGTGCCAGCAGCGTTGACAGTATCTTTAAGACCCAGTACTTC
>NA|TRBJ1-2|few|TRBV6-5
CASKSRQGLVNGYTF
TGTGCCAGCAAGTCTCGCCAGGGACTAGTTAATGGCTACACCTTC
>NA|TRBJ1-1|NA|TRBV20-1
CSAMGVDTEAFF
TGCAGTGCTATGGGGGTAGACACTGAAGCTTTCTTT
>NA|TRBJ2-6|NA|TRBV5-1
CASTNPGHNSGANVLTF
TGCGCCAGCACCAACCCCGGACATAACTCTGGGGCCAACGTCCTGACTTTC
>NA|TRBJ1-2|NA|TRBV7-2
CASSLVVTGSVTF
TGTGCCAGCAGCTTAGTCGTGACAGGATCGGTCACCTTC
>NA|TRBJ1-1|NA|TRBV6-5
CASSYSFRVDTEAFF
TGTGCCAGCAGTTACTCGTTTAGGGTCGATACTGAAGCTTTCTTT
>TRBD1|TRBJ2-3|NA|TRBV20-1
CSARLDRGYTDTQYF
TGCAGTGCTAGGCTTGACAGGGGGTACACAGATACGCAGTATTTT
>NA|TRBJ1-5|NA|TRBV5-5
CASSLVFGDLQPQHF
TGTGCCAGCAGCTTGGTGTTCGGGGATTTGCAGCCCCAGCATTTT
>TRBD1|TRBJ2-1|NA|TRBV7-9
CASSPGQGEDEQFF
TGTGCCAGCAGCCCCGGACAGGGTGAGGATGAGCAGTTCTTC
>NA|TRBJ1-4|NA|TRBV4-1
CASSQDEDEKLFF
TGCGCCAGCAGCCAAGATGAGGATGAAAAACTGTTTTTT
>TRBD1|TRBJ2-1|NA|TRBV29-1
CSAGDSYNEQFF
TGCAGCGCAGGGGACAGCTACAATGAGCAGTTCTTC
>NA|TRBJ2-5|NA|TRBV21-1
CASSKVPNKQETQYF
TGTGCCAGCAGCAAAGTACCGAATAAACAAGAGACCCAGTACTTC
>NA|TRBJ2-7|NA|TRBV28
CASSPSRWEQYF
TGTGCCAGCAGTCCGTCACGTTGGGAGCAGTACTTC
>NA|TRBJ1-2|NA|TRBV2
CASTRVNYGYTF
TGTGCCAGCACAAGGGTGAACTATGGCTACACCTTC
>NA|TRBJ1-1|many|TRBV4-1
CASSYDRLNTEAFF
TGCGCCAGCAGCTACGACAGGCTGAACACTGAAGCTTTCTTT
>TRBD2|TRBJ2-5|NA|TRBV20-1
CSTVGGEPYQETQYF
TGCAGTACGGTGGGGGGGGAGCCGTATCAAGAGACCCAGTACTTC
>TRBD2|TRBJ2-4|NA|TRBV6-1
CASSEGTWVTSGDENIQYF
TGTGCCAGCAGTGAAGGGACGTGGGTCACTAGCGGGGATGAAAACATTCAGTACTTC
>TRBD2|TRBJ2-3|NA|TRBV10-3
CAIRNSGGTDTQYF
TGTGCCATCAGAAATAGCGGGGGGACAGATACGCAGTATTTT
>TRBD1|TRBJ1-2|NA|TRBV7-2
CASSLGRGTVYGYTF
TGTGCCAGCAGCTTGGGACGTGGGACAGTCTATGGCTACACCTTC
>TRBD1|TRBJ2-3|NA|TRBV2
CASRRTGTGVPDTQYF
TGTGCCAGCAGGAGGACCGGGACAGGGGTCCCAGATACGCAGTATTTT
>NA|TRBJ2-2|NA|TRBV5-6
CASSPPWGTNTGELFF
TGTGCCAGCAGCCCCCCTTGGGGGACGAACACCGGGGAGCTGTTTTTT
>TRBD2|TRBJ2-7|NA|TRBV6-5
CASSYTGTSGGDQYF
TGTGCCAGCAGTTACACCGGGACTAGCGGGGGGGACCAGTACTTC
>NA|TRBJ2-5|NA|TRBV20-1
CSAGLDPGETQYF
TGCAGTGCCGGACTCGACCCGGGGGAGACCCAGTACTTC
>TRBD1|TRBJ1-2|NA|TRBV3-1
CASSATGGIGNYGYTF
TGTGCCAGCAGTGCAACAGGGGGCATCGGGAACTATGGCTACACCTTC
>NA|TRBJ1-2|NA|TRBV27
CASTSGHRSGGYTF
TGTGCCAGCACCTCGGGACACCGCTCTGGAGGCTACACCTTC